This entry lists 31 T cell receptor beta chains sequenced from one sample in a study of shared clonotypes between healthy human individuals. Naive-designated CD8 cells lacked CD45RO, were positively enriched for CCR7, and omitted terminally differentiated effector memory CD45RA+ cells. Generated by immunoSEQ multiplex PCR, the TCRdb table keeps only in-frame clones and is missing some. The sample comprises 2 million to 2.5 million clones, about 95% of which are singletons, and 0.85% to 1.3% rests with the top ten. The sequenced sample was naive CD8+ T cells sorted from blood. The receptors stem from a man aged 18 to 35 in good health.

Regarding this clone: The sample contains more than one DNA sequence encoding this CDR3. This chain connects TRBV19 to TRBJ2-7, with 9 bases lining up with TRBD2. This CDR3 has 14 residues. Germline CDR1 LNHDA, CDR2 SQIVND (reference sequence). Trimming took 5 bases from V and 4 from J; bases not matched to a gene: 6. The CDR3 sequence: CASSLGLAAYEQYF. The CDR3 DNA is TGTGCCAGTAGTTTGGGACTAGCTGCGTACGAGCAGTACTTC.

V is TRBV29-1 and J is TRBJ1-2, with 7 bases lining up with TRBD1. Germline values: CDR1 SQVTM, CDR2 ANQGSEA. The CDR3 runs to 14 residues. J gave up 4 bases and V 3 bases, and 8 bases lay outside the gene matches. CDR3 residues: CSVDGTGTAYGYTF. The CDR3 DNA is TGCAGCGTTGATGGTACGGGGACAGCCTATGGCTACACCTTC.

This chain uses TRBV19 with TRBJ1-5, with D perhaps matching TRBD1 (6 bases). Germline CDR1 LNHDA, CDR2 SQIVND (reference sequence). This CDR3 has 15 residues. Trimming pared 9 bases from V and 2 bases from J, leaving 17 bases between. CDR3 coding DNA: TGTGCCAGCGGGACACCCTCGGAGGGCAATCAGCCCCAGCATTTT. This codes for CASGTPSEGNQPQHF.

This clone was observed a single time. The J gene is TRBJ2-7, the V gene TRBV6-6, with D maybe TRBD2 (5 bases). Germline CDR1 and CDR2: MNHNY and SVGAGI (reference sequence). V was clipped by 0 bases and J by 6 bases, with 18 bases between them. The CDR3 sequence is 16 residues long. CDR3 nucleotide sequence: TGTGCCAGCAGTTACTCGGGCGGTCATGGGAGTCTCGAGCAGTACTTC. Translating it yields CASSYSGGHGSLEQYF.

A single count supports this clone. CDR3 DNA sequence: TGTGCCAGCAGTCCGACTGCACAAGAGACCCAGTACTTC. Translation gives CASSPTAQETQYF. V usage is TRBV6-1 and J usage is TRBJ2-5; D is unresolved. The CDR3 loop spans 13 amino acids. Germline V CDR1 and CDR2: MNHNS, SASEGT. Trimming pared 5 bases from V and 2 bases from J, leaving 9 bases between.

This chain uses TRBV2 with TRBJ1-1; a weak D match, TRBD1 (6 bases). The germline V gene encodes CDR1 SNHLY and CDR2 FYNNEI. The CDR3 has 13 residues. Trimming left V 6 bases short and J 1 base short, with 9 bases between. This CDR3 is CASRETGNTEAFF. Here the CDR3 DNA reads TGTGCCAGCAGGGAGACAGGGAACACTGAAGCTTTCTTT.

The chain joins TRBV7-9 to TRBJ2-5; 7 bases map to TRBD2. The germline gives CDR1 SEHNR, CDR2 FQNEAQ (reference sequence). The V and J ends lost 4 bases and 0 bases, in that order; junction bases with no gene match: 14. The CDR3 consists of 18 residues. CDR3 region: CASSSSPGTSAYQETQYF. The CDR3 DNA reads as TGTGCCAGCAGCTCCTCTCCGGGAACTAGCGCGTACCAAGAGACCCAGTACTTC.

This chain connects TRBV5-6 to TRBJ1-5; D unclear. The CDR3 sequence is 19 residues long. Germline loops: CDR1 SGHDT, CDR2 YYEEEE. V was pared by 2 bases and J by 7 bases, with 28 bases between. The CDR3 loop is CASSLNPPVAEGLEQPQHF. The CDR3 DNA reads TGTGCCAGCAGCTTAAACCCTCCCGTAGCGGAGGGTCTGGAACAGCCCCAGCATTTT.

The chain couples TRBV9 to TRBJ2-5, with 10 nucleotides matching TRBD1. Germline-derived CDR1 and CDR2 are SGDLS and YYNGEE. The CDR3 loop spans 16 amino acids. V trimming: 7 bases; J trimming: 1 base; junction bases outside the gene matches: 10. Here the CDR3 DNA reads TGTGCCAGCTCCTTCGGGTGGACAGGGGGCCAAGAGACCCAGTACTTC. Translation gives CASSFGWTGGQETQYF.

The J gene is TRBJ2-5, the V gene TRBV5-6; 10 bases line up with TRBD1. The ends lost 4 bases at V and 2 bases at J; junction bases unmatched: 5. The CDR3 runs 15 residues. In germline, CDR1 is SGHDT, CDR2 YYEEEE. The chain's CDR3 is CASSLRTGGQETQYF. The CDR3 DNA sequence: TGTGCCAGCAGCCTAAGGACAGGGGGACAAGAGACCCAGTACTTC.

This clone was seen once. The chain combines TRBV30 with TRBJ2-3; no reliable D call. Germline CDR1 and CDR2: GTSNPN and SVGIG (reference sequence). Trimming removed 0 bases from V and 2 bases from J, with 12 bases in between. CDR3 length equals 15 residues. CDR3: CAWSVLTTVTDTQYF. CDR3 sequence (DNA): TGTGCCTGGAGTGTACTTACAACCGTCACAGATACGCAGTATTTT.

The chain links TRBV19 to TRBJ1-1; D gene ambiguous. V gave up 0 bases and J gave up 3 bases, with 11 bases separating them. This CDR3 spans 15 amino acids. Germline V gene lookup returns CDR1 LNHDA and CDR2 SQIVND (reference sequence). Here the CDR3 reads CASSIDLSWDTEAFF. CDR3 nucleotides: TGTGCCAGTAGTATAGATCTAAGTTGGGACACTGAAGCTTTCTTT.

V is TRBV27 and J is TRBJ1-5, with a tentative D call TRBD1 (6 bases). V shed 5 bases and J shed 11 bases, with 22 bases lying between them. Looked up from germline, CDR1 is MNHEY and CDR2 is SMNVEV (reference sequence). This CDR3 comprises 15 residues. The CDR3 reads CASSPGDGPSMSQHF. The DNA for the CDR3 is TGTGCCAGCAGTCCAGGGGACGGCCCTAGTATGTCCCAGCATTTT.

This clone was recorded once. V gene TRBV6-1 combines with J gene TRBJ2-1, with D tentatively TRBD1 (5 bases). The CDR3 length is 16 residues. Germline assignment: CDR1 MNHNS and CDR2 SASEGT. V was clipped by 3 bases and J by 0 bases, with 12 bases between them. CDR3 sequence: CASSEWGLHSYNEQFF. In DNA, the CDR3 is TGTGCCAGCAGTGAGTGGGGCCTACACTCCTACAATGAGCAGTTCTTC.

The chain uses TRBV27 and TRBJ2-7, with a weak D call TRBD1 (6 bases). The CDR3 consists of 14 residues. V dropped 3 bases and J dropped 3 bases, with 12 bases sitting between them. Per germline, CDR1 MNHEY and CDR2 SMNVEV (reference sequence). The DNA of the CDR3 is TGTGCCAGCAGTTTCGCAGGGGAATTCTACGAGCAGTACTTC. Amino acids: CASSFAGEFYEQYF.

V usage is TRBV7-9 and J usage is TRBJ1-2; D is uncertain. Germline V gives CDR1 SEHNR, CDR2 FQNEAQ (reference sequence). CDR3 length: 12 residues. V was cut by 1 base and J by 7 bases, with 7 bases left in between. The CDR3, as DNA: TGTGCCAGCAGCTTAGAGCGGGTTGGCTACACCTTC. It translates to CASSLERVGYTF. Combining the CDR3 with reference TRBV7-9 and TRBJ1-2 gives the whole variable domain DTGVSQNPRHKITKRGQNVTFRCDPISEHNRLYWYRQTLGQGPEFLTYFQNEAQLEKSRLLSDRFSAERPKGSFSTLEIQRTEQGDSAMYLCASSLERVGYTFGSGTRLTVV.

The chain links TRBV7-6 to TRBJ2-7; TRBD2 agrees at 9 bases. This CDR3 comprises 13 residues. J was trimmed by 7 bases and V by 3 bases; bases with no gene match: 4. From germline, CDR1 is SGHVS and CDR2 FNYEAQ. CDR3 in amino acids: CASSFSGRGEQYF. CDR3 DNA sequence: TGTGCCAGCAGCTTTAGCGGGAGAGGGGAGCAGTACTTC.

This clone showed up just once. The chain combines TRBV6-6 with TRBJ1-2, with 8 bases that match TRBD1. Germline CDR1 is MNHNY and CDR2 is SVGAGI (reference sequence). The junction had 10 bases not matched to a gene; V was cut back by 2 bases and J by 8 bases. The CDR3 is 15 residues long. The DNA for the CDR3 is TGTGCCAGCAGTTACGAGGCAGGGGGCGTCGACGGCTACACCTTC. The encoded protein is CASSYEAGGVDGYTF.

This clone was counted a single time. V usage is TRBV6-6 and J usage is TRBJ1-4; D call uncertain. The CDR3 is 16 residues long. The V end was cut by 0 bases, the J end by 3 bases, with 11 bases between. In germline, CDR1 is MNHNY, CDR2 SVGAGI (reference sequence). The CDR3 protein is CASSYSREKANEKLFF. CDR3 DNA: TGTGCCAGCAGTTACTCGAGGGAGAAGGCTAATGAAAAACTGTTTTTT.

The chain uses TRBV28 and TRBJ2-7; D may be TRBD2 (5 bases). V lost 7 bases and J lost 2, with 15 bases in between. Per germline, CDR1 MDHEN and CDR2 SYDVKM. The CDR3 runs 14 residues. CDR3 sequence reads: CASTLEDGTYEQYF. The CDR3 nucleotides are TGTGCCAGCACCCTGGAGGACGGTACCTACGAGCAGTACTTC.

The CDR3 sequence is CASSLNEAYGYTF. The CDR3, as DNA: TGTGCCAGCAGCTTAAACGAGGCCTATGGCTACACCTTC. This chain uses TRBV7-2 with TRBJ1-2; D uncertain. CDR3 length equals 13 residues. Trimming shortened V by 2 bases and J by 4 bases, and 8 bases separated the two germline ends. Germline loops: CDR1 SGHTA, CDR2 FQGNSA.

V and J are TRBV4-1 and TRBJ2-1; tentatively, D is TRBD1 (5 bases). CDR1 and CDR2 from the germline V gene are MGHRA and YSYEKL. This CDR3 has 17 residues. With 0 bases removed from V and 0 bases from J, the gap between germline ends came to 12 bases. DNA of the CDR3: TGCGCCAGCAGCCAAGAATCCCCTCAGGGCTCCTACAATGAGCAGTTCTTC. Translated, it gives CASSQESPQGSYNEQFF.

The V call is TRBV2, the J call TRBJ2-7; D is tentatively TRBD1 or TRBD2 (5 bases each). V dropped 6 bases and J dropped 3 bases, with 18 bases sitting between them. Germline V CDR1 and CDR2: SNHLY, FYNNEI. The CDR3 runs to 15 residues. CDR3 DNA sequence: TGTGCCAGCAGGATCCCGGGTGAGGGGCACTACGAGCAGTACTTC. Translation gives CASRIPGEGHYEQYF.

In regard to this clone: Distinct nucleotide sequences in the sample also encode this CDR3. This chain links TRBV4-1 with TRBJ1-1; a possible D gene is TRBD1 (5 bases). Germline V gene data show CDR1 as MGHRA and CDR2 as YSYEKL. V was pared by 1 base and J by 4 bases, with 10 bases between. The CDR3 has 14 amino acids. The CDR3: CASSQAPGRTEAFF. Written as DNA, the CDR3 is TGCGCCAGCAGCCAAGCCCCAGGGCGCACTGAAGCTTTCTTT.

The chain uses TRBV4-1 and TRBJ1-2; the D gene is possibly TRBD1 (6 bases). Trimming took 0 bases from V and 6 from J, leaving 14 bases between them. Germline V gene data show CDR1 as MGHRA and CDR2 as YSYEKL. There are 15 residues in the CDR3. The CDR3 nucleotides are TGCGCCAGCAGCCAAGATTCAGGGGCAGGGAATGGCTACACCTTC. As protein: CASSQDSGAGNGYTF.

The genes are TRBV27 and TRBJ2-7, with 10 bases lining up with TRBD2. Germline values: CDR1 MNHEY, CDR2 SMNVEV (reference sequence). Trimming cost V 6 bases and J 6 bases; bases outside gene matches: 8. CDR3 size: 14 residues. CDR3: CASRHLAGALEQYF. In DNA form, the CDR3 reads TGTGCCAGCAGACATCTAGCGGGAGCCCTCGAGCAGTACTTC.

The chain employs TRBV27 and TRBJ1-2; TRBD1 is a possible D gene (5 bases). Looked up from germline, CDR1 is MNHEY and CDR2 is SMNVEV (reference sequence). The V end was cut by 2 bases, the J end by 8 bases, with 12 bases between. CDR3 length: 13 residues. DNA of the CDR3: TGTGCCAGCAGTTTAACGGGGGTGGAGGGCTACACCTTC. This codes for CASSLTGVEGYTF.

This chain connects TRBV30 to TRBJ2-5, with 7 bases lining up with TRBD2. J gave up 5 bases and V 3 bases, and 3 bases lay outside the gene matches. The CDR3 length is 12 residues. Germline V gene lookup returns CDR1 GTSNPN and CDR2 SVGIG (reference sequence). CDR3 bases: TGTGCCTGGAGGGGGGGGATGGAGACCCAGTACTTC. Translation gives CAWRGGMETQYF.

This chain uses TRBV7-8 with TRBJ2-3; 10 bases are a match to TRBD2. CDR3 length: 15 amino acids. The V segment lost 5 bases and the J segment 4 bases; nucleotides outside the gene matches: 6. Germline values: CDR1 SGHVS, CDR2 FQNEAQ. The CDR3 DNA follows: TGTGCCAGCAGCACGGGACTAGCGCATCCAGATACGCAGTATTTT. Protein: CASSTGLAHPDTQYF.

The chain couples TRBV28 to TRBJ1-5; 9 bases map to TRBD1. In germline, CDR1 is MDHEN, CDR2 SYDVKM. The length of the CDR3 is 16 residues. Trimming cost V 5 bases and J 0 bases; bases outside gene matches: 5. The CDR3 DNA follows: TGTGCCAGCAGTCACTGGACAGGGGATAGCAATCAGCCCCAGCATTTT. Its protein is CASSHWTGDSNQPQHF.

The CDR3 DNA follows: TGTGCCACCCGGACAGGGGAGGACTATGGCTACACCTTC. The encoded protein is CATRTGEDYGYTF. This chain links TRBV10-3 with TRBJ1-2; 9 bases match TRBD1. Germline assignment: CDR1 ENHRY and CDR2 SYGVKD. V was clipped by 10 bases and J by 3 bases; unmatched bases: 6. The CDR3 contains 13 residues.